The T cell receptor beta chain described here comes from a study of T cell responses to AZD1222 COVID-19 vaccine. Turning to the study itself: Samples with a second dose at about 4 or about 12 weeks were pooled together.

Here immunoSEQ multiplex PCR was the method, and the copy in TCRdb shows in-frame clones only, minus some. The data hold around 120,000 clones, with less than 90% observed a single time. Study-wide points: The study reported that nearly half of spike-specific TCRs target unmutated variant regions.

Remarks on this clone: The target antigen is unknown.

CDR3 length: 13 residues. Trimming shortened V by 7 bases and J by 6 bases, and 13 bases separated the two germline ends. The rearrangement uses TRBV12-3 or TRBV12-4 and TRBJ2-1; perhaps D is TRBD1 or TRBD2 (5 bases each). The sequencing used peripheral blood, collected on day 0 of AZD1222 vaccination. The receptor comes from an adult in good health. In DNA form, the CDR3 reads TGTGCCAGCACACCGGGGACCGGCAATGAGCAGTTCTTC. Residues: CASTPGTGNEQFF.